The rows below give T cell receptor beta chains drawn from one sample of a study of early T cells in non-severe SARS-CoV-2 infection. MiXCR, applied by TCRdb to the 5' RACE reads, yields one record per CDR3 protein. The repertoire holds about 48,000 distinct CDR3 sequences, with 7% to 8% as singletons. The sequenced material came from whole blood. Receptors originate from an adult who was a healthcare worker with PCR-confirmed SARS-CoV-2 infection or an uninfected control (not recorded which). Both conserved end residues are part of each CDR3. Each record gives: V gene, D gene, CDR3 length, J gene, clone size, CDR3 DNA, CDR3 protein. A D gene is named only where the DNA matches it firmly. Size is omitted from some rows. Given values are once, few, many or a class for expanded clones.

TRBV5-1	TRBD1	16	TRBJ1-4	many	TGCGCCAGCAGCTGGGACAGCGTGGGGCTAAATGAAAAACTGTTTTTT	CASSWDSVGLNEKLFF
TRBV9	NA	11	TRBJ1-5	many	TGTGCCAGCAAGGGCAATCAGCCCCAGCATTTT	CASKGNQPQHF
TRBV5-1	NA	14	TRBJ2-7	NA	TGCGCCAGCAGCCCGGAGGGACACAACTACGAGCAGTACTTC	CASSPEGHNYEQYF
TRBV6-1	NA	14	TRBJ1-1	many	TGTGCCAGCAGTGGCACGGGTCGGGCCACTGAAGCTTTCTTT	CASSGTGRATEAFF
TRBV4-3	NA	17	TRBJ1-2	many	TGCGCCAGCAGCCAAGATCGCCAATGGGGGGGCAACTATGGCTACACCTTC	CASSQDRQWGGNYGYTF
TRBV4-3	NA	15	TRBJ1-3	many	TGCGCCAGCAGCCAAGATTGGGGCGCTGGAAACACCATATATTTT	CASSQDWGAGNTIYF
TRBV3-1	TRBD1	17	TRBJ2-2	many	TGTGCCAGCAGCCCCCTTTCTCCGGGACAGGGACCCGGGGAGCTGTTTTTT	CASSPLSPGQGPGELFF
TRBV5-6	NA	15	TRBJ1-1	NA	TGTGCCAGCAGCTCGATCAGGACCATGAACACTGAAGCTTTCTTT	CASSSIRTMNTEAFF
TRBV12-3/TRBV12-4	NA	15	TRBJ2-7	few	TGTGCCAGCAGTTTTGGATATCGAAGCTCCTACGAGCAGTACTTC	CASSFGYRSSYEQYF
TRBV2	NA	11	TRBJ1-5	few	TGTGCCAGCAGTCAGAATCAGCCCCAGCATTTT	CASSQNQPQHF
TRBV6-6	NA	13	TRBJ2-3	many	TGTGCCAGCAGCCGGACACCCACAGATACGCAGTATTTT	CASSRTPTDTQYF
TRBV7-9	NA	14	TRBJ2-3	many	TGTGCCAGCAGCTGGACTGGGAGCACAGATACGCAGTATTTT	CASSWTGSTDTQYF
TRBV7-9	NA	13	TRBJ2-7	large	TGTGCCAGCATGGACGGACTCTCCTACGAGCAGTACTTC	CASMDGLSYEQYF
TRBV6-6	NA	16	TRBJ1-4	few	TGTGCCAGCAGTTATAGCTCGGACCCAACTAATGAAAAACTGTTTTTT	CASSYSSDPTNEKLFF